Here is one T cell receptor beta chain with its context. Its antigen remains unidentified. No per-base quality is available; no much larger clone lies one base away. The sample belongs to a study of early stage breast cancer tumors (TCRdb year 2017). For the wider study: Of the approximately 16 invasive breast tumors, roughly eleven were found to be estrogen receptor-positive, progesterone receptor-positive and HER2-negative. The samples as a whole yielded approximately 2,800,000 detected templates, corresponding to roughly 1.1 million unique clonotypes. On average, each sample got about 9-fold read coverage. Most of the 12 ER+/PR+/HER2- tumors were invasive ductal carcinomas, while the other four were invasive lobular carcinomas.

Each sample was amplified in two independent genomic DNA replicates, using 0.5 ug for blood and 1.5 ug for tumor or normal breast. TCRB sequencing of genomic DNA was carried out with the ImmunoSeq Intro kit according to the manufacturer's instructions. Multiplex PCR ran 30 to 40 cycles with proprietary primers and spike-in control sequences for absolute quantification. Single-end 150-bp reads were used to sequence an 87-bp fragment spanning the CDR3 and the flanking V and J genes. Each lane of an Illumina MiSeq using version 3.0 chemistry carried seven multiplexed samples, with two replicates per sample. In the original analysis: The vendor's proprietary pipeline processed the raw data and merged both replicates into a single result for each sample. To define clonotypes, the study grouped productive rearrangements that shared the V-gene family, CDR3 amino acid sequence and J-gene segment. To compute clonality, the normalized Shannon entropy (Pielou evenness) of TCRB abundances was subtracted from 1. T cell density was estimated as total templates divided by the number of input cells, with the number of input cells inferred from the DNA input amount. Recon with default parameters was used to estimate total repertoire diversity and clonality. A clonotype was considered tumor-enriched if its abundance in tumor exceeded 0.1% and was at least 32-fold higher than its abundance in normal breast. TCRdb holds this immuneACCESS table with in-frame rearrangements only. Some clones are missing; in checked studies, unresolved V genes explain under half, and the rest has no known cause. V and J calls and clone size are copied from that table; D and trimming were computed from the DNA. The table for this sample lists more than 55,000 clones; 70% to 80% of them were counted only once. The top ten clones comprise more than 3% of the sample.

CDR1 SGHTS and CDR2 YDEGEE are derived from the germline V gene. V is cut by 1 base and J by 6 bases, and the space between the germline ends is 22 bases. Taken from cysteine to phenylalanine, the CDR3 has 17 residues. This entry keeps only the CDR3 DNA: 51 bases, framed from base 1. The study profiled bulk TCR beta-chain repertoires in matched peripheral blood, tumor and adjacent normal breast tissue taken from approximately 15 patients with early-stage breast cancer. Before surgery, roughly 5-11 mL of whole blood was collected into EDTA tubes and then processed within 2 hours. Peripheral blood mononuclear cells were isolated by Ficoll-Paque centrifugation in SepMate-50 tubes. For storage in liquid nitrogen, PBMCs were cryopreserved as aliquots of about 1.9 to 4.5 million cells in about 90% FBS with roughly 10% DMSO. The Qiagen AllPrep DNA/RNA Mini kit was used for genomic DNA extraction. On the study overall, not on this receptor specifically: Repertoires from blood and normal breast were more alike than repertoires from blood and tumor, and in about 85% of the 16 patients, comparing each tissue with blood separated tumor from normal. Sequencing bulk genomic DNA from unsorted cells could not capture chain pairing or functional markers like CD4, CD8 and FOXP3. Compared with adjacent normal breast tissue, tumors had higher clonality and 2.5 to 3-fold greater T cell density. The small cohort size prevented analysis by tumor subtype. Enriched TCRB sequences shared across patients were found to be mostly commonly generated sequences that were unlikely to play an important role in the tumor microenvironment.

The TCR comes from a person under 45 with breast cancer. The sequence joins TRBV5-8 to TRBJ1-1; D gene: possibly TRBD1, on 5 matching bases. Specimen: blood. The nucleotide sequence reads TGTGCCAGCAGCTTGAGTTTCGGGTCAGGGCAGGTCTCTGAAGCTTTCTTT. Its translation is CASSLSFGSGQVSEAFF.